Following are 25 T cell receptor beta chains from one sample sequenced in a study of blood T cell repertoires in COVID-19. Measured with immunoSEQ multiplex PCR; TCRdb has only the in-frame clones, and not every one. The table lists about 140,000 clones, around 80% of them singletons, with 5.5% to 7% in the top ten. Sequencing was performed on PBMCs or T cells enriched from blood (not recorded which). The origin of the receptors is a woman in her forties or fifties who had recovered from COVID-19.

The V and J genes are TRBV18 and TRBJ1-6; possibly TRBD1 for D (6 bases). CDR3 length equals 16 residues. V lost 3 bases and J lost 11, with 20 bases in between. CDR1 and CDR2 (germline): KGHSH, LQKENI. The CDR3 here is CASSPIRGSGLTPLHF. DNA of the CDR3: TGTGCCAGCTCACCGATCAGGGGCTCGGGGCTGACACCCCTCCACTTT.

The CDR3 nucleotides are TGTGCCAGCAGGGGGACTGCTGGGGCCAACGTCCTGACTTTC. It yields the protein CASRGTAGANVLTF. V gene TRBV6-5 combines with J gene TRBJ2-6, with a tentative D call TRBD2 (6 bases). CDR1 and CDR2 (germline): MNHEY, SVGAGI. This CDR3 has 14 residues. Trimming took off 6 bases at V and 2 bases at J, with 8 bases between the two ends.

This clone was counted only a few times. V and J are TRBV7-2 and TRBJ2-1; 11 positions agree with TRBD2. V trimming: 1 base; J trimming: 4 bases; junction bases outside the gene matches: 6. From germline, CDR1 is SGHTA and CDR2 FQGNSA. The CDR3 length is 17 residues. CDR3 sequence (DNA): TGTGCCAGCAGCTTAGATAGCGGGGGGGCCGCGTACAATGAGCAGTTCTTC. Translating it yields CASSLDSGGAAYNEQFF.

J is TRBJ1-1 and V is TRBV12-3 or TRBV12-4; D remains ambiguous. This CDR3 region has 13 residues. Trimming left V 4 bases short and J 1 base short, with 7 bases between. The CDR3 bases are TGTGCCAGCAGTTCCTTGTCGAACACTGAAGCTTTCTTT. As protein: CASSSLSNTEAFF.

This clone was seen more than once but under ten times. The CDR3 nucleotides are TGTGCCAGCAGCGTAGGACAGGGGGCCTACGAGCAGTACTTC. Protein: CASSVGQGAYEQYF. V is TRBV9 and J is TRBJ2-7; 9 nucleotides agree with TRBD1. Germline V gene lookup returns CDR1 SGDLS and CDR2 YYNGEE. Germline trimming cut 0 bases from V and 2 bases from J; bases unmatched to any gene: 0. This CDR3 region has 14 residues.

This clone was counted only a few times. The rearrangement uses TRBV5-1 and TRBJ1-2; D may be TRBD1 (5 bases). The V end was cut by 0 bases, the J end by 4 bases, with 13 bases between. Germline V gene lookup returns CDR1 SGHRS and CDR2 YFSETQ. The CDR3 length is 15 residues. The CDR3 nucleotides are TGCGCCAGCAGCTTGGTCGCCAGTGACAGCTATGGCTACACCTTC. Residues: CASSLVASDSYGYTF.

The J gene is TRBJ1-2, the V gene TRBV14; 7 bases are a match to TRBD1. The CDR3 covers 14 residues. The V gene end was trimmed by 2 bases and the J gene end by 4 bases; junction bases not matched to a gene: 4. Germline CDR1 reads SGHDN; CDR2 reads FVKESK. CDR3 sequence (DNA): TGTGCCAGCAGCCAATCCGGGACAGTCTATGGCTACACCTTC. Protein product: CASSQSGTVYGYTF.

J is TRBJ2-7 and V is TRBV29-1; D possibly corresponds to TRBD1 (6 bases). This CDR3 region has 16 residues. The germline V gene encodes CDR1 SQVTM and CDR2 ANQGSEA. V lost 1 base and J 1 base, leaving 17 bases between the germline ends. Here the CDR3 DNA reads TGCAGCGTTGAAGGGGAAGGGGGTACGGGGTCCTACGAGCAGTACTTC. Translation gives CSVEGEGGTGSYEQYF.

In its sample, this clone was seen once. V is TRBV30 and J is TRBJ1-1; D gene uncertain. The CDR3 is 13 residues long. Trimming stripped 1 base from V and 5 bases from J, with 11 bases between. CDR1 and CDR2 from the germline V gene are GTSNPN and SVGIG (reference sequence). The chain's CDR3 is CAWSGHGSTEAFF. DNA for the CDR3: TGTGCCTGGAGTGGCCACGGTAGTACTGAAGCTTTCTTT.

The rearrangement uses TRBV9 and TRBJ2-3; 7 bases are shared with TRBD2. Germline lookup yields CDR1 SGDLS and CDR2 YYNGEE. The trim removed 0 bases at V and 8 bases at J, leaving 6 bases unmatched. The length of the CDR3 is 14 residues. The chain's CDR3 is CASSVGRLARTQYF. As DNA, the CDR3 is TGTGCCAGCAGCGTAGGGAGACTAGCCCGTACGCAGTATTTT.

This chain uses TRBV5-1 with TRBJ2-5, with D perhaps TRBD2 (6 bases). The germline V gene encodes CDR1 SGHRS and CDR2 YFSETQ. The germline V and J ends were trimmed by 2 bases and 4 bases, with 15 bases remaining between them. The CDR3 extends over 15 amino acids. CDR3 nucleotides: TGCGCCAGCAGCTTTGGGTCGGGGGATATAGAGACCCAGTACTTC. It codes for CASSFGSGDIETQYF.

This clone was observed once. This chain uses TRBV2 with TRBJ2-7; D possibly corresponds to TRBD2 (6 bases). The V end lost 6 bases, the J end lost 4 bases, and 7 bases lay between the germline ends. CDR1 is SNHLY, CDR2 FYNNEI, per germline. The CDR3 totals 11 residues. CDR3 in DNA: TGTGCCAGCAGGGGACTTTACGAGCAGTACTTC. Its translation: CASRGLYEQYF.

This chain joins TRBV6-6 and TRBJ2-7, with TRBD2 identical over 7 bases. J gave up 3 bases and V 4 bases, and 0 bases lay outside the gene matches. Germline CDR1 MNHNY, CDR2 SVGAGI (reference sequence). This CDR3 region has 12 residues. CDR3 coding DNA: TGTGCCAGCAGTTCTAGCGGCTACGAGCAGTACTTC. It yields the protein CASSSSGYEQYF.

This chain joins TRBV12-3 or TRBV12-4 and TRBJ2-5; D is ambiguous. Trimming took off 3 bases at V and 2 bases at J, with 7 bases between the two ends. CDR3 length: 13 residues. The CDR3 DNA follows: TGTGCCAGCAGTTTTGAGAGGCAAGAGACCCAGTACTTC. It specifies CASSFERQETQYF.

The gene calls are TRBV6-5 and TRBJ2-7, with 8 positions matching TRBD1. The CDR3 runs 13 residues. Germline trimming cut 8 bases from V and 7 bases from J; bases unmatched to any gene: 10. Germline V gives CDR1 MNHEY, CDR2 SVGAGI. CDR3 region: CASRTGLTREQYF. The CDR3 nucleotides read TGTGCCAGCCGGACAGGGCTCACCCGGGAGCAGTACTTC.

There are a few counts of this clone. J is TRBJ1-1 and V is TRBV5-8; no clear D gene. Germline V CDR1 and CDR2: SGHTS, YDEGEE. Trimming shortened V by 0 bases and J by 0 bases, and 6 bases separated the two germline ends. This CDR3 comprises 14 residues. The CDR3 nucleotides are TGTGCCAGCAGCTTGGGTACGGTGAACACTGAAGCTTTCTTT. It codes for CASSLGTVNTEAFF.

DNA of the CDR3: TGTGCCAGCAGAAGCCCGGGACAGGGGAGTGGCTACACCTTC. It yields the protein CASRSPGQGSGYTF. The V gene is TRBV6-8, the J gene TRBJ1-2; 10 bases align to TRBD1. The ends lost 6 bases at V and 7 bases at J; junction bases unmatched: 8. Per germline, CDR1 MNHGY and CDR2 SAAAGT. This CDR3 has 14 amino acids.

As to this clone: This sample includes further DNA sequences coding for the same CDR3. The CDR3 loop reads CASSLAPVSYEQYF. The CDR3 bases are TGTGCCAGCAGCTTAGCTCCGGTTTCCTACGAGCAGTACTTC. This chain uses TRBV11-2 with TRBJ2-7; no firm D call. This CDR3 contains 14 residues. Germline V gene data show CDR1 as SGHAT and CDR2 as FQNNGV. V dropped 1 base and J dropped 1 base, with 8 bases sitting between them.

This clone appeared a single time. The chain employs TRBV28 and TRBJ1-4; 7 bases line up with TRBD1. Germline V gene lookup returns CDR1 MDHEN and CDR2 SYDVKM. This CDR3 has 13 residues. The junction had 6 bases not matched to a gene; V was cut back by 6 bases and J by 8 bases. The CDR3 DNA sequence: TGTGCCAGCAGCTCCGAGGGGGCCGAAAAACTGTTTTTT. This translates into CASSSEGAEKLFF. The variable domain in full, completed from reference TRBV28 and TRBJ1-4, reads DVKVTQSSRYLVKRTGEKVFLECVQDMDHENMFWYRQDPGLGLRLIYFSYDVKMKEKGDIPEGYSVSREKKERFSLILESASTNQTSMYLCASSSEGAEKLFFGSGTQLSVL.

This chain connects TRBV28 to TRBJ1-1, with 7 bases identical to TRBD1. With 8 bases clipped from V and 1 base from J, the junction kept 1 base outside the gene matches. Germline V lookup: CDR1 MDHEN, CDR2 SYDVKM. The CDR3 spans 12 residues. The CDR3 spells CASRQGNTEAFF. The CDR3 DNA reads as TGTGCCAGCCGACAGGGGAACACTGAAGCTTTCTTT.

The chain employs TRBV6-5 and TRBJ2-3, with 9 bases identical to TRBD2. CDR3 length: 15 residues. The V segment lost 2 bases and the J segment 4 bases; nucleotides outside the gene matches: 4. Looked up from germline, CDR1 is MNHEY and CDR2 is SVGAGI. DNA for the CDR3: TGTGCCAGCAGTTACAGGGTAGCGGGGGCAGATACGCAGTATTTT. It specifies CASSYRVAGADTQYF.

The chain joins TRBV18 to TRBJ1-6; the match to TRBD1 covers 7 bases. Looked up from germline, CDR1 is KGHSH and CDR2 is LQKENI. The CDR3 has 14 residues. J was trimmed by 8 bases and V by 4 bases; bases with no gene match: 5. DNA for the CDR3: TGTGCCAGCTCACTACTAGGGACAGATTCACCCCTCCACTTT. It encodes CASSLLGTDSPLHF.

This chain links TRBV19 with TRBJ1-2, with a possible D match to TRBD1 (6 bases). The CDR3 consists of 12 residues. V shed 9 bases and J shed 6 bases, with 14 bases lying between them. CDR1 and CDR2 (germline): LNHDA, SQIVND (reference sequence). CDR3 nucleotides: TGTGCCAGCCTCGGACAGTACAATGGCTACACCTTC. Residues: CASLGQYNGYTF.

The V and J genes are TRBV5-1 and TRBJ1-5; D gene unclear. The V end lost 0 bases, the J end lost 3 bases, and 10 bases lay between the germline ends. Germline values: CDR1 SGHRS, CDR2 YFSETQ. The CDR3 totals 15 residues. The CDR3 sequence: CASSLGSGINQPQHF. For the CDR3, the DNA is TGCGCCAGCAGCTTGGGGTCAGGCATCAATCAGCCCCAGCATTTT.

The chain couples TRBV7-3 to TRBJ2-1; TRBD2 aligns across 7 bases. V dropped 0 bases and J dropped 8; count of bases not matched to a gene: 4. This CDR3 region has 14 residues. The germline CDR1 and CDR2 sequences are SGHTA and FQGTGA. The CDR3 nucleotides are TGTGCCAGCAGCTTAACGTTGGCGGGGGATGAGCAGTTCTTC. This sequence encodes CASSLTLAGDEQFF. The full variable domain, in which reference TRBV7-3 and TRBJ2-1 provide the parts outside the CDR3, is GAGVSQTPSNKVTEKGKYVELRCDPISGHTALYWYRQSLGQGPEFLIYFQGTGAADDSGLPNDRFFAVRPEGSVSTLKIQRTERGDSAVYLCASSLTLAGDEQFFGPGTRLTVL.